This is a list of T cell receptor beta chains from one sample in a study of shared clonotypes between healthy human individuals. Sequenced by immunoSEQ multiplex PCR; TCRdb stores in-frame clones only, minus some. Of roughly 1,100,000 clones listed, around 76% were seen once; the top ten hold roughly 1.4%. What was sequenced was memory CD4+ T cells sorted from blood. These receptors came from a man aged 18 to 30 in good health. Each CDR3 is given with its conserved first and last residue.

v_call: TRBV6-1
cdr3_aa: CASSEPYEQYF

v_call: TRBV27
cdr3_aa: CASKDPQGGNTEAFF

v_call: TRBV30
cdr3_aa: CAWSALAGSGTQYF

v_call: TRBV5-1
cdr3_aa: CASSPRTYSGGNIQYF

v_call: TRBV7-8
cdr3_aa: CASSWGQALAYEQYF

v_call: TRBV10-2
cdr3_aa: CASRVGGTEAFF

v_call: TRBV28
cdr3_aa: CASSPGLAGGPPYNEQFF

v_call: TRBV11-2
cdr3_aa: CASSLGVAAANTGELFF

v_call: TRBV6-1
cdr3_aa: CASKPSGATDTQYF

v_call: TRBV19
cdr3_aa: CASSIRGTGSYEQYF

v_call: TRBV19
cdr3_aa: CASSTTGMSGTQYF

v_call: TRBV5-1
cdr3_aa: CASSLAGKETQYF

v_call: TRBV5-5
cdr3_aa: CASSHGQGASGANVLTF

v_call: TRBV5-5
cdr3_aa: CASSLGRLNLDEQYF

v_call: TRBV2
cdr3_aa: CASRASGAGNQPQHF

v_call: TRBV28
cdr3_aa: CASSVAYEQYF

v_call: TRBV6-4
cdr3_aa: CASSDPLGRETQYF

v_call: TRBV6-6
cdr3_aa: CASTTLYSNQPQHF

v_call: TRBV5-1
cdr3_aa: CASSWAGQQGYTF

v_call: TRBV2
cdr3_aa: CASSGAVSSNEKLFF

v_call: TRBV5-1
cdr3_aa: CASRKGSGASGNTIYF

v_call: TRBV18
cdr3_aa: CASSPPGLQETQYF

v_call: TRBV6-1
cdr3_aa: CASSALGSRGEQYF

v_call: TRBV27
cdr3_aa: CASRRAGSEQFF

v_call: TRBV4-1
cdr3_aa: CASSQVSQGREKLFF

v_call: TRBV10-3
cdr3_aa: CAISESDRGRTQGLHF

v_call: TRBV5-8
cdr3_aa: CASSASRGQEQYF

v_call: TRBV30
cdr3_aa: CAWSVRRNGYTF

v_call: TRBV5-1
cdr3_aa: CASSLGRGRDTGELFF

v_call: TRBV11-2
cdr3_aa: CASRPGFRQETQYF

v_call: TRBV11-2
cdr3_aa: CASSPTGTPGNTIYF

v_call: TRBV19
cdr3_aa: CASSIPQQAEAFF

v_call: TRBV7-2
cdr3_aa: CASSSQGRSSYNSPLHF

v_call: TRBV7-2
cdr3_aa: CASSFSGTGSSGNTIYF

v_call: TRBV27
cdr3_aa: CASSLNGVTQYF

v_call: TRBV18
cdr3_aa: CASSWGATYEQYF

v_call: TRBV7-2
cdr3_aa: CASSSTGYEAFF

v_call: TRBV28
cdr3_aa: CASSLGGNGYTF

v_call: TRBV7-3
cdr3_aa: CASSLAPGLAGTDTQYF

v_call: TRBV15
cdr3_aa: CATSTDSRETQYF

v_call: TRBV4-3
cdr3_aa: CASSQDGLYNEQFF

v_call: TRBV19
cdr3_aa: CASSETGGQAFF

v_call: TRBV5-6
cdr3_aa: CASSFTDRDNSPLHF

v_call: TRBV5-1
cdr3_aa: CASSFAGQGSRETQYF

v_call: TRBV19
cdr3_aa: CASSPRQVPGTQYF

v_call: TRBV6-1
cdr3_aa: CASSRNRGNQPQHF

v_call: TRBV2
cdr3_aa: CASSVAGEQYF

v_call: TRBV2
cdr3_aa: CASSIKQPDQPQHF

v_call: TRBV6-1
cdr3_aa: CASKATLNTEAFF

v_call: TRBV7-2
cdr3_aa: CASSQSGFYGYTF

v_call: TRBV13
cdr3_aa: CASSQGPYGYTF

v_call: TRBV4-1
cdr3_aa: CASSQVGGMNTEAFF